This TCR beta chain comes out of a study of human T cells and chemical hapten exposure. Study-wide findings and caveats: The number of TCRs above 1 in 1000 frequency did not change after DPC sensitization.

This clonotype showed up just a few times. Its target is unknown. The ends lost 6 bases at V and 5 bases at J; junction bases unmatched: 12. Germline V gene data show CDR1 as DFQATT and CDR2 as SNEGSKA (reference sequence). The CDR3 has 15 amino acids. TCRdb passed the RACE reads through MiXCR, listing each CDR3 protein once. The repertoire holds roughly 94,000 distinct CDR3 sequences, roughly a tenth seen once, with 2% to 2.5% in the top ten. Time point reported: patch test 2, 6 weeks after DPC sensitization. Treatment of the sample: therapeutic diphenylcyclopropenone sensitization with weekly scalp DPC. Phlebotomy was performed prior to application of every patch test. The study drew its donors from alopecia patients who were 18 to 70 years old and suitable for DPC.

The source material was whole blood, sampled in connection with sensitization to the hapten diphenylcyclopropenone (DPC). The TCR sequence derives from a woman between 40 and 50 years old with alopecia areata. Some clones in this sample may be carry-over from other donors' samples. The rearrangement joins TRBV20-1 to TRBJ2-7, with 11 bases aligning to TRBD2. The CDR3 sequence: CSAKLGTSGFDEQYF. CDR3 DNA: TGCAGTGCAAAACTAGGGACTAGCGGATTTGACGAGCAGTACTTC.